The T cell receptor (beta chain) under discussion was sequenced for a study of blood T cell repertoires in COVID-19 (TCRdb year 2020). With respect to the entire study: The collaborator samples originated in the United States, Italy and Spain and spanned the acute and convalescent phases of COVID-19. The material from the prospective study consisted of cDNA or gDNA derived from T cells, B-cell-depleted T cells, or PBMCs. The samples were drawn from the first 160 participants of the ongoing ImmuneRACE study and from 950 to 1,500 subjects provided by 6 global collaborators. Where available, HLA class I and class II types were taken from metadata supplied by the sample provider and were not determined by assay-based typing. Subjects who had been exposed to COVID-19, were actively infected with it, or had recovered from it provided the deeply sampled blood TCRbeta repertoires that made up the dataset. The sample metadata nearly always contained a de-identified subject ID, COVID-19 status, age in years and sex. The repertoires were made available in a free public database intended to serve as a resource for research on the immune response to SARS-CoV-2.

Turning to this clone: Its antigen is currently not known. No per-base quality is available; no much larger clone lies one base away.

TCRbeta CDR3 regions were amplified from genomic DNA by means of the immunoSEQ Assay, a bias-controlled multiplex PCR. In the paper's pipeline: The number of nucleated cells in each sample was estimated by amplification of reference gene primers within the assay. Sequence reads were collapsed and filtered to measure the absolute abundance of every unique TCRbeta CDR3 rearrangement. Productive Simpson clonality was computed per sample as the square root of Simpson's diversity index over productive rearrangements. TCRdb took over this immuneACCESS table, retaining in-frame rearrangements with V and J assigned. Such tables are incomplete; in checked studies, under half of the missing clones stem from an unresolved V gene, and the remainder is unexplained. The DNA gave D and trimming, while V, J and clone size come from that table. This sample is represented by over 200,000 clones; 70% to 90% of them were singletons. The top ten constitute 4% to 5.5% of the sample.

The CDR3 contains 16 residues, cysteine and phenylalanine counted. The CDR3 DNA has 48 bases and is translated from base 1. Based on the germline V gene, the CDR1 and CDR2 sequences are MNHEY and SVGAGI. Germline trimming: 0 bases from V, 0 bases from J; junction bases outside gene matches: 2. Each collaborating institution followed its own protocols to collect whole blood in K2EDTA tubes. For TCRbeta analysis, collaborator samples were shipped as frozen whole blood, as isolated PBMCs, or as DNA extracted from either sample type. What the work shows at the level of the full study, not this receptor alone: The quantity of clinical and demographic metadata differed by source and by participant and was supplied without curation.

Rearrangement joined TRBV6-5 to TRBJ2-1; TRBD2 fits 7 bases in the junction. Sequencing used peripheral blood. This receptor was obtained from a middle-aged woman with acute or convalescent COVID-19. The CDR3 loop reads CASSYSRGSSYNEQFF. The sequenced DNA is TGTGCCAGCAGTTACTCGCGGGGGAGCTCCTACAATGAGCAGTTCTTC.